This T cell receptor (beta chain) was found in a study of control samples from healthy donors and cancer patients. Measured with immunoSEQ multiplex PCR; TCRdb has only the in-frame clones, and not every one. The repertoire holds more than 110,000 clones, with roughly nine tenths as singletons. Looked up from germline, CDR1 is MNHNS and CDR2 is SASEGT. This CDR3 is built from 17 residues. Trimming cost V 4 bases and J 4 bases; bases outside gene matches: 7. The TCR originated in a woman aged 25 to 45 in good health. The V gene is TRBV6-1, the J gene TRBJ2-7; 16 nucleotides line up with TRBD2. The sequenced material came from blood. The CDR3 sequence: CASSAGTSGRARYEQYF. The CDR3 nucleotides are TGTGCCAGCAGTGCCGGGACTAGCGGGAGGGCCAGGTACGAGCAGTACTTC.